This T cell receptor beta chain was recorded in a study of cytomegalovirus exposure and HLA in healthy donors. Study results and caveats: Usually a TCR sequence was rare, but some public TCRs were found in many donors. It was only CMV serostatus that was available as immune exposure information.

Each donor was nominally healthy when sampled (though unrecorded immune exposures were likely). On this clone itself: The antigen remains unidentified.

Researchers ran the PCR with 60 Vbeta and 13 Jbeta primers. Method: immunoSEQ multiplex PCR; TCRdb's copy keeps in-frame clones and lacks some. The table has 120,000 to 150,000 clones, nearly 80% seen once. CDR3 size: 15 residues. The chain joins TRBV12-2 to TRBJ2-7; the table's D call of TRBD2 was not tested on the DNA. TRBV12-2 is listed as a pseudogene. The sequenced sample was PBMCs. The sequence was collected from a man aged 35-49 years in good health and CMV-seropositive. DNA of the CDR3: TGTGCAAGTCGCTTAGGGGGCCCGGGAGCCAAGAGGATGTACTTC. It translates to CASRLGGPGAKRMYF.